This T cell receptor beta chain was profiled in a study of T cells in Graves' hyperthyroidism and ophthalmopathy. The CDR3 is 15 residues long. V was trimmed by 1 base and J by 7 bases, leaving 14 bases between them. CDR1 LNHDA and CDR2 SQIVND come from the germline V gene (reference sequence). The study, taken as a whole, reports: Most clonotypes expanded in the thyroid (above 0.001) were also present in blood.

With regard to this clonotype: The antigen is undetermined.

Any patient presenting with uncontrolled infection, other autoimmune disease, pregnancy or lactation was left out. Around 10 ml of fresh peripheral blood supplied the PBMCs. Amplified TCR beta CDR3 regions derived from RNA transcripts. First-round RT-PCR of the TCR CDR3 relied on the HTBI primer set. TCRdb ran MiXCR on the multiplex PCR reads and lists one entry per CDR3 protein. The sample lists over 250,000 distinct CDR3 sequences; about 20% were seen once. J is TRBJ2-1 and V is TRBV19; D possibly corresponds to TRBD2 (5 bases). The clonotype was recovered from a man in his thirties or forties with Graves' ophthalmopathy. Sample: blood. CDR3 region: CASSIVDSRVNEQFF. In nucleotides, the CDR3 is TGTGCCAGTAGTATAGTGGACTCACGAGTGAATGAGCAGTTCTTC.